Following are 12 T cell receptor beta chains from one sample sequenced in a study of T cell responses to AZD1222 COVID-19 vaccine. Generated by immunoSEQ multiplex PCR, the TCRdb table keeps only in-frame clones and is missing some. The sample lists over 120,000 clones; 85% to 95% were seen once. Sequencing was performed on peripheral blood, taken on day 0 of AZD1222 vaccination. Receptors were obtained from an adult in good health.

This clone was seen only a few times. The chain carries TRBV18 and TRBJ2-7; D is perhaps TRBD2 (6 bases). Germline V lookup: CDR1 KGHSH, CDR2 LQKENI. The CDR3 length is 15 residues. V lost 2 bases, J lost 0 bases, and 11 bases lay in between. Written as DNA, the CDR3 is TGTGCCAGCTCACCAGGGACTGACTTCTCCTACGAGCAGTACTTC. Translating it yields CASSPGTDFSYEQYF.

This clone was detected only once. This chain connects TRBV7-8 to TRBJ1-2, with 12 bases matching TRBD1. The CDR3 is made up of 19 amino acids. With 0 bases clipped from V and 3 bases from J, the junction kept 11 bases outside the gene matches. From germline, CDR1 is SGHVS and CDR2 FQNEAQ. CDR3 in DNA: TGTGCCAGCAGCTTAGCGCCTTCCGGGACAGGGGGCAAAGACTATGGCTACACCTTC. This sequence encodes CASSLAPSGTGGKDYGYTF.

V and J are TRBV25-1 and TRBJ1-1; possible D gene TRBD1, 6 bases. There are 13 residues in the CDR3. The germline CDR1 and CDR2 sequences are MGHDK and SYGVNS. Between the trimmed V and J ends, which lost 3 bases and 11 bases, there was a span of 16 bases. In DNA, the CDR3 is TGTGCCAGCAGTGACCTCGACAGGATGGGGGCTTTCTTT. Its translation is CASSDLDRMGAFF.

The chain links TRBV18 to TRBJ2-7; D remains unclear. CDR3 length: 14 amino acids. The germline gives CDR1 KGHSH, CDR2 LQKENI. The germline V and J ends were trimmed by 1 base and 1 base, with 8 bases remaining between them. The CDR3 DNA is TGTGCCAGCTCACCACAGGGTCGGTCCTACGAGCAGTACTTC. Translating it yields CASSPQGRSYEQYF.

The rearrangement links TRBV2 to TRBJ1-5, with D unclear. With 7 bases removed from V and 6 bases from J, the gap between germline ends came to 13 bases. Looked up from germline, CDR1 is SNHLY and CDR2 is FYNNEI. The CDR3 covers 13 residues. CDR3 residues: CASIRERGQPQHF. The CDR3 nucleotides read TGTGCCAGCATCCGGGAACGGGGTCAGCCCCAGCATTTT. The full variable domain, in which reference TRBV2 and TRBJ1-5 provide the parts outside the CDR3, is EPEVTQTPSHQVTQMGQEVILRCVPISNHLYFYWYRQILGQKVEFLVSFYNNEISEKSEIFDDQFSVERPDGSNFTLKIRSTKLEDSAMYFCASIRERGQPQHFGDGTRLSIL.

The chain recombines TRBV19 with TRBJ2-2; 9 bases match TRBD1. Germline values: CDR1 LNHDA, CDR2 SQIVND (reference sequence). Trimming at V came to 1 base and at J to 6 bases, leaving 3 bases not matched to a gene. The CDR3 totals 15 residues. CDR3 sequence reads: CASSIGRDRAGELFF. Here the CDR3 DNA reads TGTGCCAGTAGTATAGGAAGGGACAGGGCCGGGGAGCTGTTTTTT.

This chain joins TRBV27 and TRBJ1-1; D possibly corresponds to TRBD1 (6 bases). Germline V lookup: CDR1 MNHEY, CDR2 SMNVEV (reference sequence). The V end was cut by 0 bases, the J end by 4 bases, with 9 bases between. CDR3 length: 14 residues. The CDR3 DNA reads TGTGCCAGCAGTTTATCCACAGGGACCACTGAAGCTTTCTTT. The encoded protein is CASSLSTGTTEAFF.

V gene TRBV27 combines with J gene TRBJ2-2; no reliable D call. Trimming took off 2 bases at V and 6 bases at J, with 7 bases between the two ends. This CDR3 is built from 13 residues. Looked up from germline, CDR1 is MNHEY and CDR2 is SMNVEV (reference sequence). The CDR3 reads CASSLGGAGELFF. The CDR3 coding sequence is TGTGCCAGCAGTTTAGGTGGAGCCGGGGAGCTGTTTTTT.

V is TRBV6-5 and J is TRBJ1-5, with TRBD1 matching 7 bases. The CDR3 spans 15 residues. V dropped 6 bases and J dropped 9; count of bases not matched to a gene: 14. CDR1 and CDR2 (germline): MNHEY, SVGAGI. This CDR3 reads CASRSSGQATGPQHF. The CDR3 nucleotides are TGTGCCAGCAGAAGCTCCGGACAGGCCACGGGGCCCCAGCATTTT.

The CDR3 sequence: CASSQTPDRANTEAFF. Written as DNA, the CDR3 is TGCGCCAGCAGCCAGACACCCGACAGGGCGAACACTGAAGCTTTCTTT. The J gene is TRBJ1-1, the V gene TRBV4-3; 7 bases align to TRBD1. The J segment lost 1 base and the V segment lost 3 bases, leaving 8 bases of the junction unmatched. CDR1 LGHNA and CDR2 YSLEER come from the germline V gene. The CDR3 has 16 amino acids.

The chain recombines TRBV4-3 with TRBJ1-2; D is ambiguous. Trimming pared 0 bases from V and 3 bases from J, leaving 8 bases between. The CDR3 has 14 amino acids. Germline V CDR1 and CDR2: LGHNA, YSLEER. DNA for the CDR3: TGCGCCAGCAGCCAAGATCGAACTGACTATGGCTACACCTTC. Encoded protein: CASSQDRTDYGYTF.

CDR3 bases: TGTGCCATCGTCTGGACGACCAATCGGACTAACTATGGCTACACCTTC. This encodes CAIVWTTNRTNYGYTF. This chain joins TRBV10-3 and TRBJ1-2; D remains ambiguous. There are 16 residues in the CDR3. V was pared by 8 bases and J by 0 bases, with 19 bases between. Germline V gene data show CDR1 as ENHRY and CDR2 as SYGVKD.